This T cell receptor (beta chain) was identified in a study of T cell changes during pregnancy in multiple sclerosis. In germline, CDR1 is LNHDA, CDR2 SQIVND (reference sequence). The CDR3 runs 14 residues. V dropped 7 bases and J dropped 2 bases, with 13 bases sitting between them. Sequencing was performed with immunoSEQ multiplex PCR; in TCRdb, only in-frame clones are kept and a portion is missing. The top ten clones hold more than 8% of a sample with around 67,000 clones, about nine tenths of them seen once. This specimen consisted of peripheral blood, obtained after pregnancy. The receptor's source is a female donor in good health, enrolled as a control in a pregnancy study. This chain joins TRBV19 and TRBJ2-3, with D maybe TRBD1 (5 bases). The CDR3 loop is CASTLGPLTDTQYF. CDR3 nucleotide sequence: TGTGCCAGTACCCTGGGGCCTCTCACAGATACGCAGTATTTT.